This T cell receptor beta chain was sequenced during a study of T cells in Graves' hyperthyroidism and ophthalmopathy. Overall study findings and caveats: Stable hyperthyroidism was told apart from ophthalmopathy by a model built on 13 V-J features.

Regions amplified from RNA transcripts were the TCR beta CDR3 regions. First-round RT-PCR of the TCR CDR3 relied on the HTBI primer set. TCRdb called the multiplex PCR reads again in MiXCR, with one record for every CDR3 protein. This repertoire shows about 640,000 distinct CDR3 sequences, 20% to 25% found once; its top ten account for around a third. V lost 10 bases and J lost 9, with 13 bases in between. The germline V gene encodes CDR1 MDHEN and CDR2 SYDVKM. This CDR3 is built from 11 residues. Ophthalmopathy patients showed a Clinical Activity Score of at least 3, NOSPECS grade of at least 4 and duration under 3 months. Diagnoses were made from clinical symptoms, serum measures (thyroxine and TRAb), thyroid ultrasound and orbital computed tomography. Fresh peripheral blood, 10 ml, was the source of the PBMCs. This clonotype appeared a few times. Its antigen is still unknown.

The TCR sequence derives from a man aged 25-45 years with Graves' ophthalmopathy. This chain connects TRBV28 to TRBJ2-1; the D gene could be TRBD1 or TRBD2 (7 bases each). Sequenced material: blood. This CDR3 reads CATQGGVEQFF. The CDR3, as DNA: TGTGCCACCCAGGGGGGGGTTGAGCAGTTCTTC.